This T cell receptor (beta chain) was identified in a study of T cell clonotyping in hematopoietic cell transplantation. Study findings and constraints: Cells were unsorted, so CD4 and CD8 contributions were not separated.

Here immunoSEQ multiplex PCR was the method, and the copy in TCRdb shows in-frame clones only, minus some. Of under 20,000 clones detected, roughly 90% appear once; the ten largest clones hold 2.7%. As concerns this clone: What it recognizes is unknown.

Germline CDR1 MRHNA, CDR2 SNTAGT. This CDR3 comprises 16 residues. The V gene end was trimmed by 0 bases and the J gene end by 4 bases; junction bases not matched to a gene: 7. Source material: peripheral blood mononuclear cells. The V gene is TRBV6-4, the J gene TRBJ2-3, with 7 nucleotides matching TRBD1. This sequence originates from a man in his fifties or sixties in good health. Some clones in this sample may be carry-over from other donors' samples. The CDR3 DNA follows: TGTGCCAGCAGTGACTCGACGGAAGGGGGCTCAGATACGCAGTATTTT. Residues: CASSDSTEGGSDTQYF.